Shown below are 13 T cell receptor beta chains from a single sample sequenced in a study of cytomegalovirus exposure and HLA in healthy donors. PCR employed 60 Vbeta and 13 Jbeta primers. TCRdb's copy holds only in-frame clones and misses some; the assay was immunoSEQ multiplex PCR. The sample carries 130,000 or so clones, 70% to 80% recorded once. Sequenced: PBMCs. Receptors originate from a man aged 45 to 65 in good health and CMV-seronegative.

The DNA of the CDR3 is TGTGCCATCAGTGAGGGTTACAACAATGAGCAGTTCTTC. It yields the protein CAISEGYNNEQFF. V and J are TRBV10-3 and TRBJ2-1; D not certain. Germline CDR1 reads ENHRY; CDR2 reads SYGVKD. CDR3 length equals 13 residues. V was cut by 2 bases and J by 5 bases, with 7 bases left in between.

V gene TRBV6-5 combines with J gene TRBJ2-1; the match to TRBD1 covers 9 bases. The germline CDR1 and CDR2 sequences are MNHEY and SVGAGI. V trimming: 6 bases; J trimming: 7 bases; junction bases outside the gene matches: 7. The CDR3 is made up of 14 amino acids. The CDR3 is CASRKTGGGNEQFF. The CDR3 DNA reads as TGTGCCAGCAGAAAGACAGGGGGGGGTAATGAGCAGTTCTTC.

The rearrangement uses TRBV6-5 and TRBJ2-7; 10 bases line up with TRBD1. The CDR3 covers 15 residues. Germline V lookup: CDR1 MNHEY, CDR2 SVGAGI. V lost 4 bases and J lost 4; bases outside the gene matches: 7. Here the CDR3 DNA reads TGTGCCAGCAGTTCCTGGGACAGGGGCTCTTACGAGCAGTACTTC. It codes for CASSSWDRGSYEQYF.

V usage is TRBV27 and J usage is TRBJ2-7; TRBD2 matches at 9 bases. The CDR3 is made up of 17 amino acids. Germline CDR1 MNHEY, CDR2 SMNVEV (reference sequence). The V gene end was trimmed by 10 bases and the J gene end by 0 bases; junction bases not matched to a gene: 16. CDR3 region: CATRDWREGFVSYEQYF. CDR3 in DNA: TGTGCCACCAGAGATTGGCGGGAGGGTTTCGTCTCCTACGAGCAGTACTTC.

The chain uses TRBV2 and TRBJ1-2; TRBD1 is a possible D gene (5 bases). The CDR3 is made up of 16 amino acids. CDR1 is SNHLY and CDR2 is FYNNEI in the germline V gene. Deletions cut 1 base from V and 6 bases from J, with 18 bases between. CDR3 sequence reads: CASSEGFGAVEDGYTF. CDR3 in DNA: TGTGCCAGCAGTGAAGGTTTTGGGGCAGTTGAAGATGGCTACACCTTC.

The chain combines TRBV2 with TRBJ2-3; D gene unclear. The V gene's germline CDR1 is SNHLY and CDR2 FYNNEI. The V end lost 7 bases, the J end lost 2 bases, and 10 bases lay between the germline ends. CDR3 length equals 13 residues. The CDR3 DNA reads as TGTGCCAGCAACGGGTTTTTCACAGATACGCAGTATTTT. It is translated as CASNGFFTDTQYF.

The CDR3 sequence is CASSLGGTGHEKLFF. CDR3 coding DNA: TGTGCCAGCAGTTTAGGGGGGACAGGTCATGAAAAACTGTTTTTT. The chain has TRBV28 and TRBJ1-4, with 8 bases fitting TRBD1. Per the germline V gene, CDR1 is MDHEN and CDR2 is SYDVKM. V shed 2 bases and J 6 bases; nucleotides not matched to a gene: 5. This CDR3 is 15 amino acids long.

The rearrangement uses TRBV5-8 and TRBJ2-7; 10 nucleotides agree with TRBD1. The CDR3 loop spans 19 amino acids. In germline, CDR1 is SGHTS, CDR2 YDEGEE. The V gene end was trimmed by 0 bases and the J gene end by 0 bases; junction bases not matched to a gene: 12. The CDR3 DNA reads as TGTGCCAGCAGCTTGGACCGGGACAGGGGATCCCTCGGCTCCTACGAGCAGTACTTC. The encoded protein is CASSLDRDRGSLGSYEQYF.

The V gene is TRBV6-5, the J gene TRBJ2-7; 12 bases are a match to TRBD2. From germline, CDR1 is MNHEY and CDR2 SVGAGI. The CDR3 has 14 residues. The junction had 3 bases not matched to a gene; V was cut back by 5 bases and J by 4 bases. The CDR3 reads CASSPTSGSYEQYF. CDR3 in DNA: TGTGCCAGCAGTCCGACTAGCGGGAGTTACGAGCAGTACTTC.

The chain couples TRBV6-5 to TRBJ1-5; D is perhaps TRBD1 (6 bases). Looked up from germline, CDR1 is MNHEY and CDR2 is SVGAGI. V was trimmed by 6 bases and J by 9 bases, leaving 18 bases between them. There are 14 residues in the CDR3. CDR3 loop: CASSPGQGSRPQHF. The CDR3 coding sequence is TGTGCCAGCAGCCCGGGACAAGGGTCCCGGCCCCAGCATTTT.

This chain uses TRBV28 with TRBJ2-1, with 9 positions matching TRBD2. With V trimmed by 6 bases and J by 8 bases, 11 bases remained unmatched. This CDR3 contains 15 residues. Germline values: CDR1 MDHEN, CDR2 SYDVKM. The CDR3 spells CASSLSAGGPDEQFF. In nucleotides, the CDR3 is TGTGCCAGCAGCTTGTCGGCGGGAGGGCCGGATGAGCAGTTCTTC.

V gene TRBV5-8 combines with J gene TRBJ1-4; possible D gene TRBD1, 5 bases. CDR1 and CDR2 from the germline V gene are SGHTS and YDEGEE. Deletions cut 0 bases from V and 9 bases from J, with 15 bases between. The CDR3 has 15 amino acids. The CDR3 loop is CASSLGGASGKKLFF. As DNA, the CDR3 is TGTGCCAGCAGCTTGGGGGGCGCCTCAGGGAAAAAACTGTTTTTT.

This chain connects TRBV10-3 to TRBJ2-7; 11 positions match TRBD2. The V gene end was trimmed by 6 bases and the J gene end by 5 bases; junction bases not matched to a gene: 3. The length of the CDR3 is 13 residues. Germline V gene data show CDR1 as ENHRY and CDR2 as SYGVKD. The CDR3 loop reads CAIRLAGVHEQYF. The CDR3 DNA reads TGTGCCATCAGACTAGCGGGAGTCCACGAGCAGTACTTC.